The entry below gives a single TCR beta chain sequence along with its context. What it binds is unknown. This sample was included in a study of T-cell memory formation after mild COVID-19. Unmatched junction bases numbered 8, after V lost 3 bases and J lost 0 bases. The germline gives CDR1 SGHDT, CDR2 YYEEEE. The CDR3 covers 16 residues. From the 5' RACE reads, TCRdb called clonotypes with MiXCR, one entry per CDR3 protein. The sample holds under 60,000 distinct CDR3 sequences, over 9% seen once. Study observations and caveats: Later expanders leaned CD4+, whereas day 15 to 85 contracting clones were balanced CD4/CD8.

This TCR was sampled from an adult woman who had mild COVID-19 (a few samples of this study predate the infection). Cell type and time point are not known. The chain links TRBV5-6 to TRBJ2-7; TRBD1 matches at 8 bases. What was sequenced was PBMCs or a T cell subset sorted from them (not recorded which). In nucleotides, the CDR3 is TGTGCCAGCAGCTGGTACGGACAGGGAATCTCCTACGAGCAGTACTTC. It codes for CASSWYGQGISYEQYF.